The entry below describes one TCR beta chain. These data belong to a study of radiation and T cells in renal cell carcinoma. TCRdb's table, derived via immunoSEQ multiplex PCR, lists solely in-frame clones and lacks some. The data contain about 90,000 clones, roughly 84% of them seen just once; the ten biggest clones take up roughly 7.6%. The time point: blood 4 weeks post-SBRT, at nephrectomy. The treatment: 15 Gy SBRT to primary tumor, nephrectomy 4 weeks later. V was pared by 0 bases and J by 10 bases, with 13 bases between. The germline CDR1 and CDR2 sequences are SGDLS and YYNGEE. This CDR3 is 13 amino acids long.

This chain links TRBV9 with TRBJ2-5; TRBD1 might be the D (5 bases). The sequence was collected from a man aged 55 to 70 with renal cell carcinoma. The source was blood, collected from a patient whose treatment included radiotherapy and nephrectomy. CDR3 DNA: TGTGCCAGCAGCGTAGTGGGATGGGGCCACCAGTACTTC. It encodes CASSVVGWGHQYF.